This T cell receptor beta chain was recorded in a study of shared clonotypes between healthy human individuals. Study results and caveats: The study generally estimated greater richness for naive than memory subsets. Several donors held approximately 5% of naive CD4 clonotypes in common.

Regarding this clone: Its antigen is not known.

Naivety among CD8 cells was defined by CD45RO negativity and positive CCR7 selection, thereby excluding terminally differentiated effector memory CD45RA+ cells. Each sample came from a Caucasian adult donor living in Nashville, Tennessee. In the original workflow: With immunoSEQ giving junction-only sequences and no quality scores, filtering differed. Clones were sequenced by immunoSEQ multiplex PCR, and TCRdb holds only the in-frame ones, with some missing. The V and J calls and clone size were taken over from that table, and D and trimming were inferred from the DNA. The sample has about 2 million clones, around 96% seen once. Specimen: naive CD8+ T cells sorted from blood. The TCR comes from a man in his late teens or twenties in good health.

Here the CDR3 reads CASAPGMSYEQYF. CDR3 in DNA: TGTGCTAGTGCCCCTGGAATGTCCTACGAGCAGTACTTC. The chain employs TRBV12-5 and TRBJ2-7; no definite D call. The CDR3 consists of 13 residues. V was cut by 7 bases and J by 1 base, with 11 bases left in between. The germline gives CDR1 LGHNT, CDR2 FRNRAP.